Sequencing of this T cell receptor beta chain was carried out in a study of T cell changes during pregnancy in multiple sclerosis (dated by TCRdb to the late 2010s). Regarding the study in general: The study looked at changes in the T cell repertoire across pregnancy in women with multiple sclerosis.

With regard to this clone: The target of this receptor is not known. One base away there is no much larger clone; base qualities are not given. This CDR3 is also generated by other DNA sequences in the sample.

Library preparation employed the immunoSEQ multiplex PCR assay. TCRdb obtained this table from immuneACCESS and retained in-frame rearrangements with V and J assigned. These tables miss some clones; where compared with another copy, unresolved V genes account for less than half of the shortfall, and the remainder is unexplained. Present in this sample are 95,000 to 100,000 clones, 90% to 95% of which were seen just once. Clones ranked in the top ten supply roughly 2% of the sample. Source: peripheral blood, taken after pregnancy. The sequence came from a female donor in good health, enrolled as a control in a pregnancy study.

The CDR3 here reads CASSLGQGGQPQHF. The DNA sequence is as follows: TGTGCCAGCAGCTTAGGGCAGGGAGGTCAGCCCCAGCATTTT. Recombination connected TRBV7-9 to TRBJ1-5, with TRBD1 tentatively as D gene (5 bases match). The CDR1 and CDR2 encoded by the germline V gene (reference sequence) are SEHNR and FQNEAQ. Trimming removed 1 base from V and 6 bases from J, leaving 10 bases between the germline ends. The CDR3 has 14 amino acids, counting the end cysteine and phenylalanine. Just the 42-base CDR3 DNA is kept, in frame starting at base 1.